This TCR beta chain was documented in a study of T-cell memory formation after mild COVID-19. CDR1 and CDR2 from the germline V gene are SEHNR and FQNEAQ (reference sequence). The CDR3 covers 16 residues. J lost 0 bases, V lost 5 bases, and 7 bases had no gene match. TCRdb ran MiXCR on the 5' RACE reads and lists one entry per CDR3 protein. The sample lists approximately 560,000 distinct CDR3 sequences; roughly 17% were seen once. In its sample, this clonotype was seen a few times. Sample: PBMCs or a T cell subset sorted from them (not recorded which). The rearrangement links TRBV7-9 to TRBJ2-3, with TRBD2 matching 8 bases. This TCR derives from an adult woman who had mild COVID-19 (a few samples of this study predate the infection). Cell type and time point are not known. The CDR3 DNA reads as TGTGCCAGCAGCCCGCGAGCGGGAGTCAGCACAGATACGCAGTATTTT. This codes for CASSPRAGVSTDTQYF.